This TCR beta chain was recorded in a study of regulatory T cells in long-lasting Graves disease. Looked up from germline, CDR1 is DFQATT and CDR2 is SNEGSKA (reference sequence). CDR3 length: 10 residues. The time point denotes: newly diagnosed GD, antithyroid drugs for less than 3 months. There was RNA extracted from PBMCs, and the TCR library was made from it. TCR beta libraries were built with iRepertoire HTBI primers and Arm-PCR of CDR3 regions. TCRdb redid the calling of the multiplex PCR reads with MiXCR, one entry per CDR3 protein. The sample gives roughly 400,000 distinct CDR3 sequences, around 15% of which show up once; approximately 22% is in the top ten. This clonotype was detected a few times. These same records also appear under a second study, on T cells in Graves' hyperthyroidism and ophthalmopathy.

This rearrangement joins TRBV20-1 to TRBJ2-2; D is unclear. This TCR derives from a woman aged 18-35 years with Graves disease. Sample: peripheral blood mononuclear cells (PBMCs), taken at new diagnosis, from a patient treated with antithyroid drugs. CDR3 in DNA: TGCAACCCCGCGGACGGGGAGCTGTTTTTT. Translated: CNPADGELFF.